The entry below gives a single TCR beta chain sequence along with its context. The target antigen is unknown. Sequencing used immunoSEQ multiplex PCR; TCRdb keeps in-frame clones, though not all of them. The top ten clones hold under 6.5% of a sample with about 150,000 clones, 93% of them seen once. This sample is part of a study of T cell responses to AZD1222 COVID-19 vaccine. Overall study findings and caveats: As reported, nearly half of all spike-specific TCRs target variant regions that are unmutated. Baseline seropositivity occurred in only a handful of AZD1222 recipients.

The CDR3 contains 14 residues. Trimming removed 1 base at V and 1 base at J, with 7 bases between. Germline CDR1 SEHNR, CDR2 FQNEAQ (reference sequence). Material: peripheral blood, obtained on day 0 of AZD1222 vaccination. V is TRBV7-9 and J is TRBJ1-1; no definite D call. This clonotype was sampled from an adult in good health. CDR3 in DNA: TGTGCCAGCAGCTTAGGTGGGTCGAACACTGAAGCTTTCTTT. Protein product: CASSLGGSNTEAFF.